The 23 T cell receptor beta chains presented below share a single source sample, sequenced in a study of cytomegalovirus exposure and HLA in healthy donors. The study ran its PCR with 60 Vbeta and 13 Jbeta primers. TCRdb's table, derived via immunoSEQ multiplex PCR, lists solely in-frame clones and lacks some. The table includes 95,000 to 150,000 clones, about 70% detected once. Material: PBMCs. The receptor set was obtained from a woman aged 40 to 55 in good health and CMV-seronegative.

The chain employs TRBV27 and TRBJ2-1, with a tentative D call TRBD1 (8 bases). V shed 5 bases and J shed 2 bases, with 22 bases lying between them. Germline loops: CDR1 MNHEY, CDR2 SMNVEV (reference sequence). The CDR3 has 18 residues. Here the CDR3 DNA reads TGTGCCAGCAGTACCCGGACAGGGTTCGGGAGGACCTACAATGAGCAGTTCTTC. Residues: CASSTRTGFGRTYNEQFF.

The chain couples TRBV9 to TRBJ2-5, with 16 bases fitting TRBD2. The CDR3 covers 18 residues. Germline V lookup: CDR1 SGDLS, CDR2 YYNGEE. After removal of 0 bases from V and 2 bases from J, the junction contained 4 bases not matched to a gene. CDR3: CASSVAGLAGGTQETQYF. CDR3 nucleotide sequence: TGTGCCAGCAGCGTAGCGGGACTAGCGGGAGGGACACAAGAGACCCAGTACTTC.

The chain links TRBV7-3 to TRBJ1-2; TRBD1 aligns across 10 bases. Trimming cost V 5 bases and J 7 bases; bases outside gene matches: 13. This CDR3 has 16 residues. CDR1 and CDR2 from the germline V gene are SGHTA and FQGTGA. The CDR3: CASSPRGGTGVGGYTF. In nucleotides, the CDR3 is TGTGCCAGCAGCCCGCGGGGCGGGACAGGGGTGGGTGGCTACACCTTC.

DNA of the CDR3: TGTGCCAGCAGCAATAGACAGGGGACGAACACTGAAGCTTTCTTT. Its translation: CASSNRQGTNTEAFF. The genes are TRBV7-6 and TRBJ1-1, with TRBD1 matching over 8 bases. The CDR3 spans 15 residues. Germline assignment: CDR1 SGHVS and CDR2 FNYEAQ. Trimming removed 5 bases from V and 1 base from J; junction bases left unmatched: 6.

The CDR3 is CASTHGGGRVTEAFF. The CDR3 coding sequence is TGTGCCAGCACCCACGGCGGGGGACGAGTGACTGAAGCTTTCTTT. The V call is TRBV28, the J call TRBJ1-1, with D maybe TRBD1 (5 bases). V lost 7 bases to trimming and J lost 5 bases, with 20 bases between them. The CDR3 has 15 amino acids. The germline V gene has CDR1 MDHEN and CDR2 SYDVKM.

V and J are TRBV9 and TRBJ2-7, with TRBD2 matching 7 bases. The germline CDR1 and CDR2 sequences are SGDLS and YYNGEE. With V trimmed by 7 bases and J by 2 bases, 12 bases remained unmatched. The CDR3 loop spans 15 amino acids. The CDR3 loop reads CASPRGGGNAYEQYF. The CDR3 DNA sequence: TGTGCCAGCCCCCGTGGGGGGGGGAACGCCTACGAGCAGTACTTC.

The chain is built from TRBV6-5 and TRBJ1-1, with D tentatively TRBD1 (6 bases). This CDR3 region has 13 residues. Trimming stripped 5 bases from V and 3 bases from J, with 10 bases between. Germline V CDR1 and CDR2: MNHEY, SVGAGI. The CDR3 nucleotides are TGTGCCAGCAGTACGGACAGCGACACTGAAGCTTTCTTT. Protein product: CASSTDSDTEAFF.

V gene TRBV2 combines with J gene TRBJ1-3; D is possibly TRBD1 (6 bases). This CDR3 spans 16 amino acids. Per the germline V gene, CDR1 is SNHLY and CDR2 is FYNNEI. V was trimmed by 6 bases and J by 6 bases, leaving 21 bases between them. CDR3 nucleotide sequence: TGTGCCAGCAGCCCAAGAGGACAGTTCCTGGAAAACACCATATATTTT. This codes for CASSPRGQFLENTIYF.

This clone was counted only a few times. The germline gene is not matched at one end of the junction; a read error may be the cause. The chain recombines TRBV6-5 with TRBJ2-3, with 7 bases that match TRBD2. The V gene's germline CDR1 is MNHEY and CDR2 SVGAGI. The CDR3 contains 15 residues. The CDR3 sequence: CAGSYKRGPTDTQYF. The DNA for the CDR3 is TGTGCCGGCAGTTACAAGCGGGGTCCCACAGATACGCAGTATTTT.

This rearrangement joins TRBV5-1 to TRBJ2-5, with D perhaps TRBD1 (5 bases). Trimming left V 2 bases short and J 4 bases short, with 9 bases between. The CDR3 has 13 residues. The germline CDR1 and CDR2 sequences are SGHRS and YFSETQ. DNA of the CDR3: TGCGCCAGCAGCTTATTAGGGGTAGAGACCCAGTACTTC. Translation gives CASSLLGVETQYF.

The V gene is TRBV7-2, the J gene TRBJ2-7; TRBD2 matches 8 bases. Germline CDR1 and CDR2: SGHTA and FQGNSA. V was pared by 5 bases and J by 0 bases, with 9 bases of the junction left unmatched. This CDR3 is built from 16 residues. The CDR3 DNA sequence: TGTGCCAGCAGCCCATCGGCTAGCGGGTCCTCCTACGAGCAGTACTTC. Its translation: CASSPSASGSSYEQYF.

The rearrangement links TRBV9 to TRBJ1-6; D gene ambiguous. The CDR3 is made up of 12 amino acids. V gave up 4 bases and J gave up 7 bases, with 6 bases separating them. Per germline, CDR1 SGDLS and CDR2 YYNGEE. The CDR3 reads CASSSPNSPLHF. DNA for the CDR3: TGTGCCAGCAGCTCCCCGAATTCACCCCTCCACTTT.

The chain couples TRBV20-1 to TRBJ2-4; no reliable D call. CDR1 is DFQATT, CDR2 SNEGSKA, per germline (reference sequence). The CDR3 loop spans 11 amino acids. The V end was cut by 5 bases, the J end by 12 bases, with 14 bases between. This CDR3 reads CSAWAQAAQYF. The CDR3 DNA follows: TGCAGTGCTTGGGCCCAAGCAGCTCAGTACTTC.

This sequence joins TRBV10-1 and TRBJ2-3, with D possibly being TRBD2 (5 bases). Germline CDR1 is WNHNN and CDR2 is SYGVQD (reference sequence). V was cut by 6 bases and J by 4 bases, with 17 bases left in between. The CDR3 runs to 15 residues. Here the CDR3 reads CASSHRGSDPDTQYF. DNA of the CDR3: TGCGCCAGCAGCCATCGCGGGTCTGACCCAGATACGCAGTATTTT.

This clone has a single count. The chain joins TRBV7-2 to TRBJ2-3; TRBD2 aligns across 10 bases. V lost 1 base, J lost 7 bases, and 11 bases stayed unmatched. The germline V gene encodes CDR1 SGHTA and CDR2 FQGNSA. The CDR3 is made up of 17 amino acids. CDR3 amino acids: CASSLDSPSGSMNTQYF. The DNA of the CDR3 is TGTGCCAGCAGCTTAGACAGCCCTAGCGGGAGTATGAATACGCAGTATTTT.

This clone was seen a few times. This sequence joins TRBV7-3 and TRBJ2-2; 7 nucleotides line up with TRBD1. The CDR3 runs 14 residues. V shed 5 bases and J 5 bases; nucleotides not matched to a gene: 5. Germline assignment: CDR1 SGHTA and CDR2 FQGTGA. The CDR3 sequence is CASSPTGLTGELFF. The CDR3, as DNA: TGTGCCAGCAGCCCGACAGGGTTAACCGGGGAGCTGTTTTTT.

V and J are TRBV10-3 and TRBJ2-2; 8 bases line up with TRBD1. This CDR3 contains 16 residues. The germline V gene has CDR1 ENHRY and CDR2 SYGVKD. The ends lost 0 bases at V and 5 bases at J; junction bases unmatched: 5. CDR3 DNA sequence: TGTGCCATCAGTGAGTCAACAGGGGGTAGGACCGGGGAGCTGTTTTTT. It specifies CAISESTGGRTGELFF.

This clone has only a few counts. CDR3 nucleotide sequence: TGTGCCAGCAGCCCCCCCGGGACCTACGAGCAGTACTTC. Protein product: CASSPPGTYEQYF. The J gene is TRBJ2-7, the V gene TRBV13; the D gene is possibly TRBD2 (5 bases). CDR1 is PRHDT, CDR2 FYEKMQ, per germline (reference sequence). V lost 5 bases and J lost 2, with 10 bases in between. The CDR3 has 13 amino acids.

V gene TRBV5-1 combines with J gene TRBJ2-5, with 8 bases fitting TRBD2. Losses at the gene ends were 1 base for V and 5 bases for J; bases not matched to a gene: 7. The CDR3 extends over 15 amino acids. CDR1 is SGHRS and CDR2 is YFSETQ in the germline V gene. The CDR3 loop reads CASSLSPGGEETQYF. The CDR3, as DNA: TGCGCCAGCAGCTTGTCCCCGGGGGGGGAGGAGACCCAGTACTTC.

This chain uses TRBV4-3 with TRBJ2-7; 14 nucleotides match TRBD2. The CDR3 consists of 20 residues. Trimming at V came to 0 bases and at J to 1 base, leaving 11 bases not matched to a gene. CDR1 and CDR2 (germline): LGHNA, YSLEER. The CDR3, as DNA: TGCGCCAGCAGCCAAGATTGGGGACTAGCGGGAGAGTCTCGGTCCTACGAGCAGTACTTC. This codes for CASSQDWGLAGESRSYEQYF.

A remark on this clone: The junction shows a germline mismatch at one end, possibly a read error. The chain joins TRBV7-9 to TRBJ2-7; 9 nucleotides line up with TRBD1. The CDR3 covers 15 residues. From germline, CDR1 is SEHNR and CDR2 FQNEAQ (reference sequence). The CDR3 spells CSSSSRDRAAYEQYF. The DNA of the CDR3 is TGTTCCAGCAGCTCACGGGACAGGGCGGCCTACGAGCAGTACTTC.

The chain couples TRBV2 to TRBJ1-1, with D perhaps matching TRBD1 (5 bases). The CDR3 covers 14 residues. Trimming shortened V by 10 bases and J by 1 base, and 16 bases separated the two germline ends. The V gene's germline CDR1 is SNHLY and CDR2 FYNNEI. CDR3 sequence: CATLFRDSNTEAFF. CDR3 bases: TGTGCCACCCTCTTCCGGGACTCGAACACTGAAGCTTTCTTT. Using reference TRBV2 and TRBJ1-1 for the parts outside the CDR3, the full variable domain is EPEVTQTPSHQVTQMGQEVILRCVPISNHLYFYWYRQILGQKVEFLVSFYNNEISEKSEIFDDQFSVERPDGSNFTLKIRSTKLEDSAMYFCATLFRDSNTEAFFGQGTRLTVV.

This rearrangement joins TRBV9 to TRBJ1-3, with a possible D match to TRBD1 (5 bases). V lost 0 bases and J 3 bases, leaving 19 bases between the germline ends. Germline values: CDR1 SGDLS, CDR2 YYNGEE. This CDR3 region has 18 residues. CDR3 protein: CASSVDGRAGTIGNTIYF. The DNA for the CDR3 is TGTGCCAGCAGCGTAGATGGTCGGGCAGGGACTATTGGAAACACCATATATTTT.